This entry features one T cell receptor (beta chain) sequence. Its target is not known. Germline CDR1 reads MGHRA; CDR2 reads YSYEKL. The CDR3 runs 13 residues. With 4 bases removed from V and 6 bases from J, the gap between germline ends came to 11 bases. This entry comes from a study of cytomegalovirus exposure and HLA in healthy donors. General study results and limits: In a later analysis, an Asian-associated ancestry cluster reportedly showed fewer N-insertions than the roughly 700-donor mean. The study recorded fewer than 200 TCR beta chains that were cytomegalovirus-associated.

Researchers ran the PCR with 60 Vbeta and 13 Jbeta primers. Libraries were prepared by immunoSEQ multiplex PCR; TCRdb keeps only in-frame clonotypes and omits some of them. Altogether 150,000 or so clones are present, 70% to 85% being singletons, with the ten largest covering 1.4% to 1.5%. V and J are TRBV4-1 and TRBJ2-3; D remains ambiguous. The specimen sequenced was PBMCs. The TCR sequence derives from a man between 25 and 39 years old in good health and CMV-seropositive. The CDR3 loop reads CASSLGLDDTQYF. The CDR3 DNA sequence: TGCGCCAGCAGCCTGGGCCTGGATGATACGCAGTATTTT.